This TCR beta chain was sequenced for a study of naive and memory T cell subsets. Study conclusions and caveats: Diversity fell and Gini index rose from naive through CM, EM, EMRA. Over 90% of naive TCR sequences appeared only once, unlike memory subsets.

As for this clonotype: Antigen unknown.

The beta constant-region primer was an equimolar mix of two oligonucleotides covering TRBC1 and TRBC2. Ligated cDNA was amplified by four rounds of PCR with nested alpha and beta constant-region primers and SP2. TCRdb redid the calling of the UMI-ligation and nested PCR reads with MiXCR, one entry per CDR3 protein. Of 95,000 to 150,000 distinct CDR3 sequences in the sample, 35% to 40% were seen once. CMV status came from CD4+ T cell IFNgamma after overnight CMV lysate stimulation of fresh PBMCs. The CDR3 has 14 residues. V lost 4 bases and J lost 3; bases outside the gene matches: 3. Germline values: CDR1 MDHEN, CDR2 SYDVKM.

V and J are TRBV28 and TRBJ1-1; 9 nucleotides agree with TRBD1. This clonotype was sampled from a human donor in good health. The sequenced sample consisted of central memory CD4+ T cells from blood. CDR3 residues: CASSSYRGHTEAFF. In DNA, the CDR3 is TGTGCCAGCAGTTCTTACAGGGGGCACACTGAAGCTTTCTTT.